This T cell receptor (beta chain) is drawn from a study of T-cell reconstitution after alpha-beta-depleted transplantation in children. Study-level results: By one year post-transplant, T-cell counts and diversity largely arose from T cells that were newly produced.

The sample holds many counts of this clonotype. Antigen: not known. Germline loops: CDR1 SQVTM, CDR2 ANQGSEA. This CDR3 spans 13 amino acids. The trim removed 5 bases at V and 4 bases at J, leaving 7 bases unmatched. The TCRbeta library was prepared with unique molecular identifiers. TCRdb used MiXCR to reprocess the PCR reads, holding one entry per CDR3 protein. The sample shows under 250,000 distinct CDR3 sequences, roughly 25% of them seen only once. The chain is built from TRBV29-1 and TRBJ2-5; 7 bases agree with TRBD1. The sample in question was PBMCs, mostly from graft donor cells, obtained 360 days after TCRalphabeta/CD19-depleted stem cell transplant. The sequence derives from a female patient aged 2-15 years who had a stem cell transplant for congenital amegakaryocytic thrombocytopenia, so the T cells may come from the graft donor. The CDR3 spells CSVRWTGVETQYF. DNA for the CDR3: TGCAGCGTTCGATGGACAGGTGTAGAGACCCAGTACTTC. The variable domain in full, completed from reference TRBV29-1 and TRBJ2-5, reads SAVISQKPSRDICQRGTSLTIQCQVDSQVTMMFWYRQQPGQSLTLIATANQGSEATYESGFVIDKFPISRPNLTFSTLTVSNMSPEDSSIYLCSVRWTGVETQYFGPGTRLLVL.